The TCR beta chain under discussion was sequenced for a study of identical twins. A universal primer site was incorporated via template switching, and the cDNA contained unique molecular identifiers. TCRdb re-derived calls from the 5' RACE reads in MiXCR, one entry per CDR3 protein. The sample shows 400,000 to 500,000 distinct CDR3 sequences, more than 13% of them seen only once. The germline V gene encodes CDR1 GTSNPN and CDR2 SVGIG (reference sequence). The V and J ends lost 0 bases and 6 bases, in that order; junction bases with no gene match: 2. CDR3 length: 13 residues. Healthy Caucasians provided all donations. The sample also formed part of further work on yellow fever vaccine responses in identical twins. According to that study: Among the twins, the vaccine T cell response reportedly seemed partly convergent and partly personalized.

The clonotype comes from a woman between 18 and 29 years old in good health. Sequencing used CD4+ T cells sorted from blood. V gene TRBV30 combines with J gene TRBJ1-1, with 9 positions matching TRBD1. The CDR3 DNA sequence: TGTGCCTGGAGTGTACAGGGGGCAGCTGAAGCTTTCTTT. Its translation is CAWSVQGAAEAFF.